Sequencing of this TCR beta chain was carried out in a study of shared clonotypes between healthy human individuals. TCRdb keeps only in-frame clones here, not all; method: immunoSEQ multiplex PCR. The sample records some 500,000 clones, about 96% being singletons. The CDR3 totals 16 residues. V was pared by 8 bases and J by 0 bases, with 20 bases between. Germline values: CDR1 KGHSH, CDR2 LQKENI. This receptor was identified in a woman under 40 in good health. Input material: naive CD4+ T cells sorted from blood. Subset indicated: CD45RA+ positively selected. The gene calls are TRBV18 and TRBJ2-7; weak D call: TRBD2 (7 bases). The CDR3 DNA reads TGTGCCAGCACTAAGGGGGGGAGCGCTCCCTCCTACGAGCAGTACTTC. This sequence encodes CASTKGGSAPSYEQYF. The complete variable domain, with remaining parts taken from reference TRBV18 and TRBJ2-7, reads NAGVMQNPRHLVRRRGQEARLRCSPMKGHSHVYWYRQLPEEGLKFMVYLQKENIIDESGMPKERFSAEFPKEGPSILRIQQVVRGDSAAYFCASTKGGSAPSYEQYFGPGTRLTVT.